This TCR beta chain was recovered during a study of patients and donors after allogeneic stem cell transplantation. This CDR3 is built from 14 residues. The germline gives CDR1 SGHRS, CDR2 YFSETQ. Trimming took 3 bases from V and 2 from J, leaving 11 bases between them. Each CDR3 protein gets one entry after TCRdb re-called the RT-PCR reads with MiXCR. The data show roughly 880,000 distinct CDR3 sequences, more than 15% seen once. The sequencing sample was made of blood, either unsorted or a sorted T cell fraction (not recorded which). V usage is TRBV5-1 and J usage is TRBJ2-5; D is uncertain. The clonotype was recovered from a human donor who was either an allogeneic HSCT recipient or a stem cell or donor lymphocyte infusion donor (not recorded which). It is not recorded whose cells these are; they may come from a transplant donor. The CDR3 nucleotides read TGCGCCAGCAGCTATTGGACGATACAAGAGACCCAGTACTTC. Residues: CASSYWTIQETQYF. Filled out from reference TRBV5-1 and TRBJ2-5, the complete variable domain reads KAGVTQTPRYLIKTRGQQVTLSCSPISGHRSVSWYQQTPGQGLQFLFEYFSETQRNKGNFPGRFSGRQFSNSRSEMNVSTLELGDSALYLCASSYWTIQETQYFGPGTRLLVL.